A selection of T cell receptor beta chains follows, all from one sample in a study of identical twins. TCRdb re-called the 5' RACE reads with MiXCR, one entry per CDR3 protein. The sample holds 400,000 to 550,000 distinct CDR3 sequences, 14% seen once. These data are also associated with another study on yellow fever vaccine responses in identical twins.

Sequenced material: CD4+ T cells sorted from blood. These receptors were taken from a young woman in good health. The conserved cysteine and the conserved F or W are not part of the CDR3 here. Only some rows state a clone size, as once, few, many or a class for expanded clones.

few	TRBV7-9	TRBJ2-5	ASSSTGTLQETQY
few	TRBV10-3	TRBJ2-1	AIKPGPNEQF
-	TRBV12-3/TRBV12-4	TRBJ2-3	ASSLGGLNLMDTQY
few	TRBV5-1	TRBJ2-7	ASSSLQRGSYEQY
many	TRBV6-5	TRBJ2-5	ASSTGGETQY
many	TRBV6-2/TRBV6-3	TRBJ1-2	ASSYGKANYGYT
-	TRBV6-2/TRBV6-3	TRBJ2-1	ASRGDSSYNEQF
many	TRBV12-3/TRBV12-4	TRBJ2-7	ASSIGTSGRAEQY
many	TRBV4-2	TRBJ2-2	ASRLTSTGELF
-	TRBV9	TRBJ2-1	ASSGAARSALGQF
few	TRBV4-2	TRBJ1-5	ASSQARSNQPQH
few	TRBV30	TRBJ2-6	AWSVSGGTGANVLT
-	TRBV3-1	TRBJ2-5	ASSQEGAETQY
few	TRBV28	TRBJ2-1	ASSLGGQMMNEQF
few	TRBV11-2	TRBJ2-3	ASSLEIGTDTQY
-	TRBV27	TRBJ2-5	ASSLVDRGSTQY
few	TRBV5-1	TRBJ2-5	ASSLSPSVPQETQY
-	TRBV6-5	TRBJ1-2	ASHRASYGYT
many	TRBV7-9	TRBJ2-1	ASSLIREGRYEQF
few	TRBV7-6	TRBJ2-1	ASSSGTGGYEQF
many	TRBV12-3/TRBV12-4	TRBJ1-2	ASSQGGGYT
-	TRBV19	TRBJ2-7	ASSPPGDHEQY
many	TRBV6-4	TRBJ2-1	ASSPQGDGEQF
many	TRBV4-3	TRBJ1-1	ASSLGTGRAF
many	TRBV7-8	TRBJ2-1	ASSLVFGSGKNEQF
few	TRBV4-2	TRBJ2-1	ASSQGLALF
few	TRBV24-1	TRBJ2-5	ATSPGTRGQETQY
few	TRBV2	TRBJ2-5	ASRPTSGGGETQY
few	TRBV5-1	TRBJ2-1	ASSLGPGSYNEQF
few	TRBV4-1	TRBJ2-1	ASSQDIPGLAGDNEQF
few	TRBV7-8	TRBJ2-4	ASSLGGGRILAKNIQY
-	TRBV6-6	TRBJ2-3	ATGTFTDTQY
-	TRBV7-9	TRBJ2-1	ASSSVAGGNEQF
-	TRBV2	TRBJ2-3	ASSEDRGSATDTQY
many	TRBV7-3	TRBJ2-1	ASSTRLAGGEQF
-	TRBV20-1	TRBJ2-7	SARPLDRALGEQY
few	TRBV20-1	TRBJ1-2	SATRTVVNYGYT
few	TRBV5-1	TRBJ2-7	ASSLLTGAYEQY
few	TRBV20-1	TRBJ1-6	SARGPGLPGSPLH
many	TRBV27	TRBJ1-5	ASSTEGSNQPQH
-	TRBV7-9	TRBJ2-1	ASSSGLAVFNEQF